This TCR beta chain was identified in a study of T cell changes during pregnancy in multiple sclerosis. This table comes from immunoSEQ multiplex PCR, and its TCRdb copy is limited to in-frame clones, with some not included. In the table there are about 96,000 clones, over 80% of which are singletons. Trimming cost V 4 bases and J 6 bases; bases outside gene matches: 8. This CDR3 comprises 16 residues. Germline CDR1 MNHNS, CDR2 SASEGT. Sample: peripheral blood, taken in the first trimester of pregnancy. The chain is built from TRBV6-1 and TRBJ1-4, with TRBD1 identical over 10 bases. The clonotype was recovered from a female donor with multiple sclerosis, enrolled in a pregnancy study. The CDR3 here is CASSGRTGGAYEKLFF. CDR3 DNA: TGTGCCAGCAGTGGTAGGACAGGGGGTGCATATGAAAAACTGTTTTTT.